This T cell receptor (beta chain) was found in a study of T cell responses to AZD1222 COVID-19 vaccine. With regard to this clone: The antigen remains undetermined.

The repertoire was sequenced with immunoSEQ multiplex PCR; TCRdb's copy has only in-frame clones and lacks some. The repertoire consists of about 26,000 clones, with approximately 85% occurring once and the leading ten covering roughly 2.7%. The V and J ends lost 1 base and 10 bases respectively, with 14 bases between them. The CDR3 covers 14 residues. Germline CDR1 SGHDN, CDR2 FVKESK. Study-level findings and limits: Reports say nearly half of spike-specific TCRs go after unmutated variant regions.

This rearrangement joins TRBV14 to TRBJ2-1; D is unclear. The input for sequencing was peripheral blood, taken 28 days after the second AZD1222 dose. The TCR sequence derives from an adult who received the AZD1222 COVID-19 vaccine. The CDR3 DNA reads TGTGCCAGCAGCCAAGCAGGCCTACTACGCGAGCAGTTCTTC. Protein product: CASSQAGLLREQFF.